This entry concerns a single TCR beta chain. Its antigen is unknown. TCRdb re-called the multiplex PCR reads with MiXCR, one entry per CDR3 protein. The data show approximately 60,000 distinct CDR3 sequences, 57% seen once. V lost 6 bases and J lost 0, with 14 bases in between. The CDR3 loop spans 16 amino acids. Germline values: CDR1 MNHNS, CDR2 SASEGT. The entry originates in a study of breast tumors, draining lymph nodes, adjacent tissues. Points from the study as a whole: Compared with lymph nodes, tumors were less diverse; compared with nontumor tissue, more. Findings are consistent with lymph node origin and intratumoral expansion of most tumor T cells.

The V and J genes are TRBV6-1 and TRBJ2-2; tentatively, D is TRBD1 (5 bases). What was sequenced was breast tumor tissue. The receptor was derived from a female donor with breast cancer. Some clones in this sample may be carry-over from other donors' samples. CDR3 DNA: TGTGCCAGCAGCCCACTGACAGCTCCGAACACCGGGGAGCTGTTTTTT. Its translation is CASSPLTAPNTGELFF.